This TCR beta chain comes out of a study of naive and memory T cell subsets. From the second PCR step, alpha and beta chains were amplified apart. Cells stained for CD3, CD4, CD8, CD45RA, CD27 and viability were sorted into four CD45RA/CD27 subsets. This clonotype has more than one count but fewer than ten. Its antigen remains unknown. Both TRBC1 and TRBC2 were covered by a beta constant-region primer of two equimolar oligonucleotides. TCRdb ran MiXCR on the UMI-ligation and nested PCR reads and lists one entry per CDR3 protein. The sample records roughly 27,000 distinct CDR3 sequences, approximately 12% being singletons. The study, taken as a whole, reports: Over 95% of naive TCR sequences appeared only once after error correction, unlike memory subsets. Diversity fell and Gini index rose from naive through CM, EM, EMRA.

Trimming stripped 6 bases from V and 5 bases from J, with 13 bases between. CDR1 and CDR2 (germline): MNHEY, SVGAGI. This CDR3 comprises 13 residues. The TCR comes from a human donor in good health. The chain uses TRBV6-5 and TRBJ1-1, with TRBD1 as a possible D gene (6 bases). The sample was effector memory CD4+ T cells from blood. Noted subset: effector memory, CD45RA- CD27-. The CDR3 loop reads CASSQQGTTEAFF. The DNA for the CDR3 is TGTGCCAGCAGCCAACAGGGTACGACTGAAGCTTTCTTT.